The 20 T cell receptor beta chains reported below all come from one sample, sequenced in a study of preoperative IRX-2 immunotherapy in early breast cancer. As to treatment: preoperative locoregional IRX-2 cytokine immunotherapy. Sequencing used immunoSEQ multiplex PCR; TCRdb keeps in-frame clones, though not all of them. Among 25,000 to 30,000 clones listed, 65% to 85% were seen once. This sample was gathered from a patient treated with IRX-2 immunotherapy. These receptors were taken from a human donor with breast cancer.

The chain recombines TRBV6-8 with TRBJ1-1; D might be TRBD1 (5 bases). The CDR3 covers 14 residues. Germline V gives CDR1 MNHGY, CDR2 SAAAGT. V lost 0 bases, J lost 1 base, and 6 bases lay in between. This CDR3 is CASSYSQENTEAFF. The CDR3 bases are TGTGCCAGCAGTTACTCACAGGAGAACACTGAAGCTTTCTTT.

This sequence joins TRBV18 and TRBJ2-7, with 8 nucleotides matching TRBD2. J was trimmed by 3 bases and V by 6 bases; bases with no gene match: 10. In germline, CDR1 is KGHSH, CDR2 LQKENI. This CDR3 comprises 15 residues. CDR3 DNA sequence: TGTGCCAGCTCGCCCCAATCGGGGGGGCACTACGAGCAGTACTTC. Translation: CASSPQSGGHYEQYF.

The rearrangement links TRBV5-1 to TRBJ1-5; D may be TRBD1 (5 bases). Germline CDR1 is SGHRS and CDR2 is YFSETQ. V was cut by 0 bases and J by 2 bases, with 9 bases left in between. The CDR3 has 15 amino acids. CDR3 nucleotides: TGCGCCAGCAGCTTGGGAGGGGAGGGCAATCAGCCCCAGCATTTT. It is translated as CASSLGGEGNQPQHF.

The rearrangement joins TRBV30 to TRBJ1-1; 7 bases fit TRBD1. CDR1 and CDR2 from the germline V gene are GTSNPN and SVGIG (reference sequence). J was trimmed by 5 bases and V by 5 bases; bases with no gene match: 11. The CDR3 is 14 amino acids. The CDR3 region has the DNA TGTGCCTGGTTAGAAGGGGGCCGTGGGACTGAAGCTTTCTTT. The encoded protein is CAWLEGGRGTEAFF.

The J gene is TRBJ2-3, the V gene TRBV14; 11 positions agree with TRBD2. The CDR3 sequence is 15 residues long. The V segment lost 4 bases and the J segment 4 bases; nucleotides outside the gene matches: 4. The germline V gene encodes CDR1 SGHDN and CDR2 FVKESK. CDR3 region: CASSRVLAGADTQYF. In nucleotides, the CDR3 is TGTGCCAGCAGCCGGGTACTAGCGGGAGCAGATACGCAGTATTTT.

The chain employs TRBV19 and TRBJ1-5; 10 bases agree with TRBD1. V shed 5 bases and J 0 bases; nucleotides not matched to a gene: 7. This CDR3 region has 17 residues. The V gene's germline CDR1 is LNHDA and CDR2 SQIVND (reference sequence). The CDR3 DNA sequence: TGTGCCAGTAGTGGGGGGACAGGGGAACATAGCAATCAGCCCCAGCATTTT. It specifies CASSGGTGEHSNQPQHF.

CDR3 loop: CASRMTGLMNTGELFF. The CDR3 coding sequence is TGTGCCAGCAGGATGACGGGACTAATGAACACCGGGGAGCTGTTTTTT. The V call is TRBV28, the J call TRBJ2-2; 7 bases agree with TRBD2. After removal of 6 bases from V and 1 base from J, the junction contained 8 bases not matched to a gene. The CDR3 extends over 16 amino acids. The germline V gene has CDR1 MDHEN and CDR2 SYDVKM.

This clone was picked up one time. The chain couples TRBV19 to TRBJ1-6, with D tentatively TRBD1 (5 bases). This CDR3 region has 15 residues. The germline CDR1 and CDR2 sequences are LNHDA and SQIVND (reference sequence). Trimming took off 5 bases at V and 10 bases at J, with 18 bases between the two ends. The CDR3 DNA sequence: TGTGCCAGTAGTGCCCTGGGACTGACCTCATCACCCCTCCACTTT. This codes for CASSALGLTSSPLHF.

The chain joins TRBV28 to TRBJ1-1; D is uncertain. CDR1 MDHEN and CDR2 SYDVKM come from the germline V gene. The V gene lost 3 bases and the J gene lost 2 bases, with 7 bases spanning the gap. The CDR3 runs to 13 residues. CDR3 protein: CASSLVGNTEAFF. CDR3 sequence (DNA): TGTGCCAGCAGTTTGGTCGGAAACACTGAAGCTTTCTTT.

This rearrangement joins TRBV18 to TRBJ1-2, with D possibly matching TRBD1 (5 bases). This CDR3 is built from 15 residues. Trimming removed 6 bases from V and 0 bases from J, with 14 bases in between. CDR1 KGHSH and CDR2 LQKENI come from the germline V gene. Here the CDR3 reads CASSLSGTSNYGYTF. The CDR3 coding sequence is TGTGCCAGCTCGCTCTCGGGGACCTCTAACTATGGCTACACCTTC.

This rearrangement joins TRBV18 to TRBJ2-3; D call uncertain. The CDR3 runs 15 residues. Germline CDR1 reads KGHSH; CDR2 reads LQKENI. V was cut by 1 base and J by 6 bases, with 14 bases left in between. The chain's CDR3 is CASSPRGNSPDTQYF. The CDR3 DNA reads as TGTGCCAGCTCACCACGGGGAAACTCGCCGGATACGCAGTATTTT.

The chain combines TRBV6-8 with TRBJ2-7; D might be TRBD1 (5 bases). The CDR3 sequence is 12 residues long. CDR1 and CDR2 (germline): MNHGY, SAAAGT. The germline V and J ends were trimmed by 8 bases and 1 base, with 9 bases remaining between them. CDR3 loop: CASATASYEQYF. The CDR3 DNA reads TGTGCCAGCGCGACAGCATCCTACGAGCAGTACTTC.

The chain employs TRBV5-1 and TRBJ2-3, with TRBD2 identical over 7 bases. Germline CDR1 is SGHRS and CDR2 is YFSETQ. With V trimmed by 3 bases and J by 1 base, 8 bases remained unmatched. CDR3 length: 16 residues. CDR3 nucleotides: TGCGCCAGCAGCTGGGGTCAGGCGGGGGGCACAGATACGCAGTATTTT. Amino acids: CASSWGQAGGTDTQYF. Based on the CDR3 plus reference TRBV5-1 and TRBJ2-3, the full variable domain is KAGVTQTPRYLIKTRGQQVTLSCSPISGHRSVSWYQQTPGQGLQFLFEYFSETQRNKGNFPGRFSGRQFSNSRSEMNVSTLELGDSALYLCASSWGQAGGTDTQYFGPGTRLTVL.

This chain joins TRBV1 and TRBJ2-4; TRBD1 is the table's D call and was not checked against the DNA. TRBV1 corresponds to a pseudogene. CDR3 size: 17 residues. Here the CDR3 reads CASSHPTGAESKNIQYF. CDR3 nucleotide sequence: TGCGCCAGCAGCCATCCGACAGGGGCTGAATCTAAAAACATTCAGTACTTC.

The V and J genes are TRBV6-8 and TRBJ2-4, with D uncertain. Germline V gene lookup returns CDR1 MNHGY and CDR2 SAAAGT. The CDR3 has 14 residues. Trimming shortened V by 7 bases and J by 7 bases, and 17 bases separated the two germline ends. CDR3 nucleotides: TGTGCCAGCACCCCGTTTGGTTGGGGTAACATTCAGTACTTC. Protein sequence: CASTPFGWGNIQYF.

V and J are TRBV7-2 and TRBJ2-5; 9 bases match TRBD2. Germline CDR1 is SGHTA and CDR2 is FQGNSA. Trimming took 7 bases from V and 2 from J; bases not matched to a gene: 2. The CDR3 runs to 13 residues. CDR3 sequence reads: CASKRGVQETQYF. The CDR3, as DNA: TGTGCCAGCAAGCGGGGGGTACAAGAGACCCAGTACTTC.

The chain employs TRBV6-8 and TRBJ2-5, with 8 bases fitting TRBD1. This CDR3 comprises 18 residues. Per the germline V gene, CDR1 is MNHGY and CDR2 is SAAAGT. V lost 6 bases to trimming and J lost 3 bases; unmatched junction nucleotides: 18. The CDR3 DNA follows: TGTGCCAGCAGCGTCGGCAGGGGGCTTTACCGGACGAAAGAGACCCAGTACTTC. Amino acids: CASSVGRGLYRTKETQYF.

This sequence joins TRBV6-8 and TRBJ1-2; D is unclear. V lost 3 bases, J lost 7 bases, and 9 bases lay in between. This CDR3 comprises 12 residues. Germline V gene lookup returns CDR1 MNHGY and CDR2 SAAAGT. CDR3 residues: CASSYRAAGYTF. CDR3 DNA: TGTGCCAGCAGTTATCGGGCGGCTGGCTACACCTTC.

This chain connects TRBV14 to TRBJ2-6; no reliable D call. The V end lost 2 bases, the J end lost 0 bases, and 11 bases lay between the germline ends. The germline gives CDR1 SGHDN, CDR2 FVKESK. The length of the CDR3 is 17 residues. CDR3 in DNA: TGTGCCAGCAGCCAACGGGCAATGAGCTCTGGGGCCAACGTCCTGACTTTC. Protein product: CASSQRAMSSGANVLTF.

J is TRBJ1-4 and V is TRBV28, with 9 bases lining up with TRBD1. V trimming: 4 bases; J trimming: 3 bases; junction bases outside the gene matches: 3. The V gene's germline CDR1 is MDHEN and CDR2 SYDVKM. The CDR3 totals 15 residues. The CDR3 coding sequence is TGTGCCAGCAGTTCCGACAGGGGGGCTAATGAAAAACTGTTTTTT. Amino acid sequence: CASSSDRGANEKLFF.